One sample yielded the 17 T cell receptor beta chains listed below, sequenced in a study of CD4 and CD8 cells across lung adenocarcinoma regions. TCRdb re-called the PCR reads with MiXCR, one entry per CDR3 protein. The table shows thousands of distinct CDR3 sequences, with around 62% occurring only once. Material: CD4+ T cells from the center of a lung tumor. The receptors originated from a female donor with lung adenocarcinoma. The CD4 and CD8 labels of this study may be unreliable.

This clonotype has only a few counts. The V and J genes are TRBV6-1 and TRBJ2-1, with a possible D match to TRBD2 (6 bases). The V end was cut by 6 bases, the J end by 9 bases, with 12 bases between. Germline-derived CDR1 and CDR2 are MNHNS and SASEGT. This CDR3 contains 12 residues. Written as DNA, the CDR3 is TGTGCCAGCAGCCAATGGGAGGTTGAGCAGTTCTTC. Translation: CASSQWEVEQFF.

The chain carries TRBV6-1 and TRBJ2-1; D is unclear. CDR3 length equals 15 residues. Germline V gene data show CDR1 as MNHNS and CDR2 as SASEGT. The ends were cut back, 11 bases at V and 4 bases at J, with 21 bases in the middle. CDR3 in amino acids: CACEPNLLVYNEQFF. In DNA form, the CDR3 reads TGTGCCTGCGAACCTAACCTCCTAGTTTACAATGAGCAGTTCTTC.

V and J are TRBV12-3 or TRBV12-4 and TRBJ2-1; D gene unclear. V was trimmed by 1 base and J by 7 bases, leaving 8 bases between them. CDR3 length: 13 residues. The CDR3 region has the DNA TGTGCCAGCAGTTTAGGCGGCGTGAATGAGCAGTTCTTC. Residues: CASSLGGVNEQFF.

Concerning this clonotype itself: A read error may produce the germline difference seen at one junction end. The chain carries TRBV12-3 or TRBV12-4 and TRBJ2-1; TRBD2 agrees at 15 bases. CDR3 length: 18 residues. The CDR3 here is CANSSRQGTSGRFYEQFF. For the CDR3, the DNA is TGTGCCAACAGTAGCAGACAGGGGACTAGCGGGAGGTTCTATGAGCAGTTCTTC.

As DNA, the CDR3 is TGTGCCAGCAATGGACTAGCGGGCGGCAGGGAGACCCAGTACTTC. This encodes CASNGLAGGRETQYF. The V call is TRBV6-1, the J call TRBJ2-5; 11 bases are shared with TRBD2. CDR3 length: 15 amino acids. Germline CDR1 and CDR2: MNHNS and SASEGT. Trimming cost V 7 bases and J 5 bases; bases outside gene matches: 9.

This clonotype was observed a few times. The chain recombines TRBV27 with TRBJ2-1; TRBD2 matches at 14 bases. CDR3 length: 15 amino acids. The ends lost 5 bases at V and 8 bases at J; junction bases unmatched: 5. CDR1 MNHEY and CDR2 SMNVEV come from the germline V gene (reference sequence). The CDR3 spells CASSGLAGGPHEQFF. The CDR3 coding sequence is TGTGCCAGCAGTGGACTAGCGGGAGGCCCCCATGAGCAGTTCTTC.

This clonotype has only a few counts. V usage is TRBV6-5 and J usage is TRBJ2-5; 10 nucleotides line up with TRBD2. The CDR3 contains 17 residues. CDR1 MNHEY and CDR2 SVGAGI come from the germline V gene. Trimming took 2 bases from V and 5 from J; bases not matched to a gene: 11. The chain's CDR3 is CASSYSSSGGAGETQYF. The CDR3 nucleotides read TGTGCCAGCAGTTACAGTTCCAGCGGGGGGGCGGGGGAGACCCAGTACTTC.

The chain carries TRBV7-2 and TRBJ2-4; 13 bases line up with TRBD2. Judging by the DNA end, TRBJ2-5 fits better; the J call may be wrong. The V gene's germline CDR1 is SGHTA and CDR2 FQGNSA. The CDR3 has 18 amino acids. As DNA, the CDR3 is TGTGCCAGCAGCCCTCCCCCCGGGACTAGCGGGGACCAAGAGACCCAGTACTTC. Encoded protein: CASSPPPGTSGDQETQYF.

The chain has TRBV27 and TRBJ2-7, with TRBD2 as a possible D gene (6 bases). V gave up 9 bases and J gave up 0 bases, with 15 bases separating them. This CDR3 comprises 14 residues. In germline, CDR1 is MNHEY, CDR2 SMNVEV (reference sequence). The CDR3 DNA is TGTGCCAGGACTCGGGGGAGGAGCTCCTACGAGCAGTACTTC. Its translation is CARTRGRSSYEQYF.

V and J are TRBV10-1 and TRBJ2-2, with D perhaps matching TRBD2 (6 bases). The CDR3 is 13 residues long. Germline V gene sequence: CDR1 WNHNN, CDR2 SYGVQD (reference sequence). Between the trimmed V and J ends, which lost 4 bases and 3 bases, there was a span of 6 bases. CDR3 coding DNA: TGCGCCAGCAGTGGCGGGGACACCGGGGAGCTGTTTTTT. Its translation: CASSGGDTGELFF.

This chain uses TRBV6-5 with TRBJ2-5; the D gene could be TRBD1 or TRBD2 (5 bases each). CDR1 MNHEY and CDR2 SVGAGI come from the germline V gene. Trimming pared 0 bases from V and 4 bases from J, leaving 6 bases between. The CDR3 has 13 residues. The CDR3 is CASSYSRGETQYF. DNA of the CDR3: TGTGCCAGCAGTTACTCGAGGGGAGAGACCCAGTACTTC.

The chain recombines TRBV6-1 with TRBJ2-3; no reliable D call. There are 11 residues in the CDR3. V lost 5 bases and J 6 bases, leaving 6 bases between the germline ends. CDR1 is MNHNS, CDR2 SASEGT, per germline. The CDR3 DNA reads TGTGCCAGCAGTCCGGTGGATACGCAGTATTTT. Encoded protein: CASSPVDTQYF.

The rearrangement uses TRBV12-5 and TRBJ2-6; TRBD2 matches 9 bases. CDR1 LGHNT and CDR2 FRNRAP come from the germline V gene. The CDR3 is made up of 19 amino acids. The ends lost 0 bases at V and 3 bases at J; junction bases unmatched: 9. The CDR3 bases are TGTGCTAGTGGTTTGGTACTCTGGGCGGGAGGGAATGGGGCCAACGTCCTGACTTTC. Translating it yields CASGLVLWAGGNGANVLTF.

This sequence joins TRBV6-1 and TRBJ2-2, with a weak D call TRBD1 (5 bases). Deletions cut 2 bases from V and 0 bases from J, with 10 bases between. Looked up from germline, CDR1 is MNHNS and CDR2 is SASEGT. This CDR3 region has 16 residues. The CDR3 DNA reads TGTGCCAGCAGTGAACGATGGGGCGCGAACACCGGGGAGCTGTTTTTT. Its translation: CASSERWGANTGELFF.

The J gene is TRBJ2-1, the V gene TRBV6-1; TRBD1 agrees at 7 bases. This CDR3 comprises 14 residues. J lost 7 bases, V lost 2 bases, and 5 bases had no gene match. Germline assignment: CDR1 MNHNS and CDR2 SASEGT. CDR3 region: CASSEQGVGNEQFF. In nucleotides, the CDR3 is TGTGCCAGCAGTGAACAGGGGGTTGGGAATGAGCAGTTCTTC.

Remarks on this clonotype: The junction does not match germline at one end; this may be a read error. The chain joins TRBV6-4 to TRBJ2-3; 11 bases fit TRBD2. Germline lookup yields CDR1 MRHNA and CDR2 SNTAGT. The CDR3 contains 15 residues. CDR3 amino acids: CGSGDGTSGTETQYF. Written as DNA, the CDR3 is TGTGGCAGCGGTGACGGGACTAGCGGCACAGAGACGCAGTATTTT.

The CDR3 nucleotides read TGTGCCAGCAGCTTAGGGTTGGCCCTTTCTTACGAGCAGTACTTC. It yields the protein CASSLGLALSYEQYF. The chain couples TRBV11-3 to TRBJ2-5; D is uncertain. The J call could be wrong; TRBJ2-7 is a better fit for the DNA end. The CDR3 has 15 residues. Germline V gene lookup returns CDR1 SGHNT and CDR2 YENEEA.